The following is a T cell receptor beta chain sequence with its context. The data derive from a study of tumor-infiltrating lymphocytes in primary liver carcinoma. From around 0.5 ug total RNA, TCR beta cDNA was generated with a primer in the constant region. Slightly modified ARM-PCR served as the procedure for the TCR beta libraries. These libraries came from three rounds of nested multiplex PCR. Both of the initial two PCR rounds ran for roughly 11 cycles and employed TRBV1-TRBV30 forward primers alongside a C-beta reverse primer. TCRdb fed the multiplex PCR reads into MiXCR, producing one record per CDR3 protein. This table holds around 71,000 distinct CDR3 sequences, about 64% found once. Extraction of RNA together with DNA used about 18-31 mg of unsorted bulk tissue. The V end lost 11 bases, the J end lost 7 bases, and 14 bases lay between the germline ends. Germline assignment: CDR1 MNHNS and CDR2 SASEGT. The CDR3 runs 12 residues.

Sequenced sample: liver tumor tissue from sampling region 4. Subset specified: tumor region T4, right-lateral pole. V and J are TRBV6-1 and TRBJ2-2, with D hard to call. This clonotype was sampled from a woman aged 55-69 years with primary liver carcinoma and hepatitis B virus infection. CDR3 amino acids: CACSRPSGELFF. The CDR3 nucleotides read TGTGCCTGCTCTAGGCCCAGCGGGGAGCTGTTTTTT.